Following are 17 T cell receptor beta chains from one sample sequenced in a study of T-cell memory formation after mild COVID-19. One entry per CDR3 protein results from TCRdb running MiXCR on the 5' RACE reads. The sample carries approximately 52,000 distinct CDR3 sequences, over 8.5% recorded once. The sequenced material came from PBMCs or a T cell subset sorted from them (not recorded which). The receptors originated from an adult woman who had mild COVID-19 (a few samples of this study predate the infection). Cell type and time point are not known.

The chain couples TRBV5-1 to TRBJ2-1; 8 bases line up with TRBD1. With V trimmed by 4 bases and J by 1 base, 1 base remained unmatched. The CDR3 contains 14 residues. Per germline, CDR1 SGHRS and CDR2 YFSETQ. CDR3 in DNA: TGCGCCAGCAGCCGGACAGGGTCCTACAATGAGCAGTTCTTC. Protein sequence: CASSRTGSYNEQFF. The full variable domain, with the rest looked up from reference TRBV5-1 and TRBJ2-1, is KAGVTQTPRYLIKTRGQQVTLSCSPISGHRSVSWYQQTPGQGLQFLFEYFSETQRNKGNFPGRFSGRQFSNSRSEMNVSTLELGDSALYLCASSRTGSYNEQFFGPGTRLTVL.

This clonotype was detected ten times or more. DNA for the CDR3: TGTGCCAGCAGCCGGGGGGGCTCCTACGAGCAGTACTTC. Amino acid sequence: CASSRGGSYEQYF. V and J are TRBV9 and TRBJ2-7; 8 nucleotides agree with TRBD2. The CDR3 loop spans 13 amino acids. Germline trimming cut 4 bases from V and 0 bases from J; bases unmatched to any gene: 0. Germline V gene sequence: CDR1 SGDLS, CDR2 YYNGEE.

The CDR3 here is CASSYRDGGTQYF. DNA for the CDR3: TGTGCCAGCAGCTACCGGGACGGGGGGACCCAGTACTTC. The genes are TRBV11-1 and TRBJ2-5, with a weak D call TRBD2 (6 bases). Germline CDR1 is SGHAT and CDR2 is FQDESV (reference sequence). V was clipped by 4 bases and J by 7 bases, with 13 bases between them. The CDR3 has 13 residues.

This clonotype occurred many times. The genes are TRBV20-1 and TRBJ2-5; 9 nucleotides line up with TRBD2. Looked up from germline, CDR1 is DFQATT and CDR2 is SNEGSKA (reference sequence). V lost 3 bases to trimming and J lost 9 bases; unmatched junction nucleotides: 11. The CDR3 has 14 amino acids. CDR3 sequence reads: CSARESGLASPQYF. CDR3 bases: TGCAGTGCTAGGGAGTCGGGACTAGCCTCCCCCCAGTACTTC.

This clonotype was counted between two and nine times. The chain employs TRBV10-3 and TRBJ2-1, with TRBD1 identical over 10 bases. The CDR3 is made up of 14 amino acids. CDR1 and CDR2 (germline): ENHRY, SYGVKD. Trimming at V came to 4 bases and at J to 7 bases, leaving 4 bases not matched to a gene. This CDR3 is CAISAGQGGNEQFF. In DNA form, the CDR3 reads TGTGCCATCAGTGCCGGACAGGGGGGGAATGAGCAGTTCTTC.

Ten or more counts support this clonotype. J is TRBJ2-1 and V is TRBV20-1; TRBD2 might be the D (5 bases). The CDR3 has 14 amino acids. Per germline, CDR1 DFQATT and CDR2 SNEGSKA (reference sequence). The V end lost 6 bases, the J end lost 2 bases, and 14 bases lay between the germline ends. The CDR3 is CSANREFTYNEQFF. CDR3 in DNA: TGCAGTGCGAATCGGGAATTCACCTACAATGAGCAGTTCTTC.

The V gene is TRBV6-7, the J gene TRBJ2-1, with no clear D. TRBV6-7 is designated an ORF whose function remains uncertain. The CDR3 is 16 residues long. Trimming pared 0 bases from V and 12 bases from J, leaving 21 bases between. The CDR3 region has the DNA TGTGCCAGCAGTTACTCGAGTATCCCTACTGGAGAGGTGCAGTTCTTC. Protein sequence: CASSYSSIPTGEVQFF.

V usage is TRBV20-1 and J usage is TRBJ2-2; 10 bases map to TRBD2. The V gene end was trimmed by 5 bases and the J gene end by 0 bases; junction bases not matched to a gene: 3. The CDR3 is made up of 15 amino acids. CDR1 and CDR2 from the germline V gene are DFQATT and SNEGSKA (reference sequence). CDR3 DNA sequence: TGCAGTGCTCAAAGCGGGGGGGCGAACACCGGGGAGCTGTTTTTT. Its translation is CSAQSGGANTGELFF.

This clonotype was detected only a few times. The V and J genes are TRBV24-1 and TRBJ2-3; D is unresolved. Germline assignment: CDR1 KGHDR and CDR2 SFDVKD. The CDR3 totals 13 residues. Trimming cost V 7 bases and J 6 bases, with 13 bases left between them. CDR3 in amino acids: CATSRPMVDTQYF. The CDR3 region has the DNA TGTGCCACCAGCCGCCCTATGGTGGATACGCAGTATTTT.

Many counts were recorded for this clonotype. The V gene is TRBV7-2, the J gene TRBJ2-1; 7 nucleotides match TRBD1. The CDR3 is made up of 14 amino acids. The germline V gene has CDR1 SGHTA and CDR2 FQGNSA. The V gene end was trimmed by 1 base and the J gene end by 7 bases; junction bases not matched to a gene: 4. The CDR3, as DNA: TGTGCCAGCAGCTTAGGACAGGGTCGGAATGAGCAGTTCTTC. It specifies CASSLGQGRNEQFF.

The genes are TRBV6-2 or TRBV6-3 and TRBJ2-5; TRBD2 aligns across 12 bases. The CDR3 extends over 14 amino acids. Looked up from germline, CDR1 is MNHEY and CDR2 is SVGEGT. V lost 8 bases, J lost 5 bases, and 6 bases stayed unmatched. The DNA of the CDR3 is TGTGCCAGCCTTCGTGGACTAGCGGGGGAGACCCAGTACTTC. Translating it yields CASLRGLAGETQYF.

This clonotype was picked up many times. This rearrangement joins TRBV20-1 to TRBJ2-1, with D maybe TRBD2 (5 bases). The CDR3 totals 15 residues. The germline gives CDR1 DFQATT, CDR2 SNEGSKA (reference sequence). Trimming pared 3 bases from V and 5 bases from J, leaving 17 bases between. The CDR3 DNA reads TGCAGTGCTAGTGATGGGAGCCGACCCCACAATGAGCAGTTCTTC. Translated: CSASDGSRPHNEQFF.

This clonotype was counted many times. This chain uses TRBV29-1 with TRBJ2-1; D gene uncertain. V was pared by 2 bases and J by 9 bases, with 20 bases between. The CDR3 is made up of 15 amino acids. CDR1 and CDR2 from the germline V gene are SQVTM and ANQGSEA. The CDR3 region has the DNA TGCAGCGTTGAATCCCCCCGCGCCCGCACGGGTGAGCAGTTCTTC. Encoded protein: CSVESPRARTGEQFF.

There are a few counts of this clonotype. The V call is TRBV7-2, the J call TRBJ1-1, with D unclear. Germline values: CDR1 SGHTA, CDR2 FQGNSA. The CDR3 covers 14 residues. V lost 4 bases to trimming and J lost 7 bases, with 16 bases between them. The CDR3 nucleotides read TGTGCCAGCAGCTACCCCGCAAGAGGCCTTGAAGCTTTCTTT. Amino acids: CASSYPARGLEAFF.

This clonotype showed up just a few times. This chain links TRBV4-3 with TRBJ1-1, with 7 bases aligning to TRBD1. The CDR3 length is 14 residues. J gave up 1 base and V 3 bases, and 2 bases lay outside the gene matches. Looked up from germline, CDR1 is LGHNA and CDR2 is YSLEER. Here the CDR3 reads CASSHQGENTEAFF. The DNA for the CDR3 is TGCGCCAGCAGCCATCAGGGGGAGAACACTGAAGCTTTCTTT.

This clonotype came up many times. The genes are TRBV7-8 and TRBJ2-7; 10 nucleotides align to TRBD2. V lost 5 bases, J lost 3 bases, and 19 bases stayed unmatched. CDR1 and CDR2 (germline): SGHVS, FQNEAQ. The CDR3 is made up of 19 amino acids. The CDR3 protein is CASSGSEGLAADFYYEQYF. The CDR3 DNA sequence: TGTGCCAGCAGCGGATCCGAAGGACTAGCGGCCGATTTTTACTACGAGCAGTACTTC.

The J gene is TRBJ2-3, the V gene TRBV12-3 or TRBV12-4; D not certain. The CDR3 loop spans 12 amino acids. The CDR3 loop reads CGSSFGTDTQYF. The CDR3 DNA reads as TGTGGGAGCAGTTTCGGGACAGATACGCAGTATTTT.